This record looks at one T cell receptor (beta chain) sequence and its context. Its cognate antigen is unknown. This entry comes from a study of blood T cells in healthy people across ages. Study context: Template-switching capture recovered about one barcoded beta molecule per two T cells. Whole-study findings and limits: Across samples, TCR beta diversity tracked strongly with naive T cell percentage. Significant beta diversity loss was already apparent by age roughly 38, declining roughly linearly.

Trimming removed 1 base at V and 0 bases at J, with 14 bases between. The CDR3 contains 17 residues. Germline V CDR1 and CDR2: MGHDK, SYGVNS. A second about 7 to 12 cycle PCR used barcoded and J-beta primers. Every single cDNA molecule received a tag from a template-switch adaptor with 12 random nucleotides. One entry per CDR3 protein, called by TCRdb with MiXCR from the 5' RACE reads. The repertoire consists of 1.2 million to 1.5 million distinct CDR3 sequences, with approximately 60% occurring once and the leading ten covering 6.5% to 8%. The sample was blood. The TCR comes from a man younger than 35 in good health. V is TRBV25-1 and J is TRBJ2-3; TRBD1 or TRBD2 may be the D gene (5 bases each). The CDR3 reads CASSEFGTVTSTDTQYF. In DNA form, the CDR3 reads TGTGCCAGCAGTGAATTCGGGACGGTGACGAGCACAGATACGCAGTATTTT.